The entry below gives a single T cell receptor (beta chain) sequence along with its context. The antigen is unknown. Looked up from germline, CDR1 is SGHTA and CDR2 is FQGNSA. The CDR3 extends over 18 amino acids. V shed 1 base and J 6 bases; nucleotides not matched to a gene: 16. The PCR was carried out with 60 Vbeta primers and 13 Jbeta primers. Assay: immunoSEQ multiplex PCR; the TCRdb copy retains only in-frame clones and omits some. The sample has 130,000 or so clones; approximately 80% are singletons. The data derive from a study of cytomegalovirus exposure and HLA in healthy donors. Study observations and caveats: TRBV6-2, TRBV6-3 and some other V segments were excluded as indistinguishable. In a later analysis, a genetic analysis reported fewer productive-TCR N-insertions in an Asian-associated ancestry cluster than the cohort average. In presence/absence analyses, roughly uniform sequencing depth across donors was assumed. A classifier reportedly called cytomegalovirus status with high sensitivity and specificity.

Sequencing was carried out using PBMCs. The receptor comes from a man aged 35 to 55 in good health and CMV-seronegative. The V gene is TRBV7-2, the J gene TRBJ2-3; 7 nucleotides line up with TRBD2. This CDR3 reads CASSLVPPGGGGYDTQYF. CDR3 nucleotide sequence: TGTGCCAGCAGCTTAGTCCCCCCTGGCGGGGGTGGTTACGATACGCAGTATTTT. The whole variable domain, filled in from reference TRBV7-2 and TRBJ2-3, reads GAGVSQSPSNKVTEKGKDVELRCDPISGHTALYWYRQSLGQGLEFLIYFQGNSAPDKSGLPSDRFSAERTGGSVSTLTIQRTQQEDSAVYLCASSLVPPGGGGYDTQYFGPGTRLTVL.